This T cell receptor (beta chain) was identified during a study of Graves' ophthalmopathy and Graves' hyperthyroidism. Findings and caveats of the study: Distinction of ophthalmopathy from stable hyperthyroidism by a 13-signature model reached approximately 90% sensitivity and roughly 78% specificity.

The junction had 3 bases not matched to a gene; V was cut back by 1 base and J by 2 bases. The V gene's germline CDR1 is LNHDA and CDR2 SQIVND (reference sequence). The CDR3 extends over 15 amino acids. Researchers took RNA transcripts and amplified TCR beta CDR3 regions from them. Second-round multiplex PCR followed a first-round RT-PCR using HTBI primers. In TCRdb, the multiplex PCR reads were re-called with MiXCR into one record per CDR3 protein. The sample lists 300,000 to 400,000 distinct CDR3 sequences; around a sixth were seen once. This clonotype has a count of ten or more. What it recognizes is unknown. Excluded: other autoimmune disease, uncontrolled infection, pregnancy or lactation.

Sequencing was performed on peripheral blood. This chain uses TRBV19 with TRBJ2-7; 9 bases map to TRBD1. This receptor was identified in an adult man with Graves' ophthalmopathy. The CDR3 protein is CASSIGGQGAYEQYF. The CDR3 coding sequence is TGTGCCAGTAGTATAGGGGGACAGGGAGCCTACGAGCAGTACTTC.